The entry that follows covers one TCR beta chain sequence. The sample belongs to a study of radiation and T cells in renal cell carcinoma. The time point was: baseline pretreatment blood. Described treatment: 15 Gy SBRT to primary tumor, nephrectomy 4 weeks later. Blood was sampled at baseline, 2 weeks and 4 weeks after SBRT. Clear cell pathology was present in this patient's renal cell carcinoma. TCRdb's table, derived via immunoSEQ multiplex PCR, lists solely in-frame clones and lacks some. The sample carries some 150,000 clones, 70% to 90% recorded once. The TCR originated in a woman between 45 and 65 years old with renal cell carcinoma. Specimen: blood, collected from a patient whose treatment included radiotherapy and nephrectomy.

This CDR3 is CASYRSANEKLFF. Here the CDR3 DNA reads TGTGCTAGTTACAGGTCTGCTAATGAAAAACTGTTTTTT. The rearrangement uses TRBV7-7 and TRBJ1-4, with TRBD1 as a possible D gene (5 bases). Germline V CDR1 and CDR2: SSHAT, FNYEAQ (reference sequence). The CDR3 is 13 amino acids.